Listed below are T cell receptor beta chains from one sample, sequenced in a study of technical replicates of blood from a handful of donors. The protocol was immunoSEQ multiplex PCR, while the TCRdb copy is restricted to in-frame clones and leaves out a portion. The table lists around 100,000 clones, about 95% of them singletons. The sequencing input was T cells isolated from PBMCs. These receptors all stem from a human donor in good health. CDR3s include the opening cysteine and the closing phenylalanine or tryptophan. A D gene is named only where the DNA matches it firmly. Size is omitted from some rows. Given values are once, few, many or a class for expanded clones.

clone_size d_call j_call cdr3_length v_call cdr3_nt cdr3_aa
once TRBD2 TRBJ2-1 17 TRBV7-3 TGTGCCAGCAGCTTAACTGGGGCGGGAGCCGCCTACAATGAGCAGTTCTTC CASSLTGAGAAYNEQFF
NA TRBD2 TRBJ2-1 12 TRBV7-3 TGTGCCAGCGGGAGGGCCGTGGATGAGCAGTTCTTC CASGRAVDEQFF
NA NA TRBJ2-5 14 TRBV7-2 TGTGCCAGCAGCTCGGAACAGGGATCAGAGACCCAGTACTTC CASSSEQGSETQYF
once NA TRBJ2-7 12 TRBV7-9 TGTGCCAGCAGCGGGGGGGCGCGCGAGCAGTACTTC CASSGGAREQYF
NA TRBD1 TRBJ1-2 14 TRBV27 TGTGCCAGCAGTCCGAGACAGGGGGTCTATGGCTACACCTTC CASSPRQGVYGYTF
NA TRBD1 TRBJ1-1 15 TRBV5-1 TGCGCCAGCAGCTCCGAGGGGGCCCTGAACACTGAAGCTTTCTTT CASSSEGALNTEAFF
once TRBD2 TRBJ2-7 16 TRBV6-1 TGTGCCAGCAGTGAAGGGCTAGCGGGAGCGGGCTACGAGCAGTACTTC CASSEGLAGAGYEQYF
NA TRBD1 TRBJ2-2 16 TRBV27 TGTGCCAGCAGTTCCCGGGACAGGTTTGGTCCCGGGGAGCTGTTTTTT CASSSRDRFGPGELFF
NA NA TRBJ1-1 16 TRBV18 TGTGCCAGCTCACCACAATCGACAGCAAGCCACACTGAAGCTTTCTTT CASSPQSTASHTEAFF
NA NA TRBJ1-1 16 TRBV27 TGTGCCAGCAGTTTATCCTGGCGGGTCGGTGGCACTGAAGCTTTCTTT CASSLSWRVGGTEAFF
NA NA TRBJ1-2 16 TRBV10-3 TGTGCCATCAGTTTAGGCAGACTCTCTACAACCTATGGCTACACCTTC CAISLGRLSTTYGYTF
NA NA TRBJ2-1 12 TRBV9 TGTGCCAGCAGCGGTAGAGGCGCTGAGCAGTTCTTC CASSGRGAEQFF
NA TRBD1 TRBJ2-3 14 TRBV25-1 TGTGCCAGCGTTCCGGGACAGCTCACAGATACGCAGTATTTT CASVPGQLTDTQYF
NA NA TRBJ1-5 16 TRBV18 TGTGCCAGCTCACACATCTCTCTGGGGTCGGGACAGCCCCAGCATTTT CASSHISLGSGQPQHF
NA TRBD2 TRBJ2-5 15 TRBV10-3 TGTGCCATCCGGGGAGCTAGCGGGAGCCAAGAGACCCAGTACTTC CAIRGASGSQETQYF
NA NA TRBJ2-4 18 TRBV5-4 TGTGCCAGCAGCTTGGGGGGTTTAGCGGCACGAGCCAAAAACATTCAGTACTTC CASSLGGLAARAKNIQYF
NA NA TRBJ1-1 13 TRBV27 TGTGCCAGCAGTTTCGGGACAACCAATGAAGCTTTCTTT CASSFGTTNEAFF
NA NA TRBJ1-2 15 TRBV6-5 TGTGCCAGCAGTTACGCAGGGCAGACGAACTATGGCTACACCTTC CASSYAGQTNYGYTF
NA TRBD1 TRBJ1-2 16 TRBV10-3 TGTGCCATCAGTGGAAAGTATCGGGACAGCCTCTATGGCTACACCTTC CAISGKYRDSLYGYTF
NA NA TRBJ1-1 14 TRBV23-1 TGCGCCAGCAGTCACTTAGGGAGGGGCACTGAAGCTTTCTTT CASSHLGRGTEAFF
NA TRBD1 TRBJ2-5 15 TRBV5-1 TGCGCCAGCAGCTTTTTACAGGGGGCCCAAGAGACCCAGTACTTC CASSFLQGAQETQYF
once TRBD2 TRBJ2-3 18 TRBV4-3 TGCGCCAGCAGCCAGGTATGGCTAGCGGGAGGCCCCACAGATACGCAGTATTTT CASSQVWLAGGPTDTQYF
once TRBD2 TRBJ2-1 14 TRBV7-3 TGTGCCAGCAGCTTAGGCGGGAGAAGCAATGAGCAGTTCTTC CASSLGGRSNEQFF
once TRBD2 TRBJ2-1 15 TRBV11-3 TGTGCCAGCAGGTACAGGACTAGCGAATCCAGTGAGCAGTTCTTC CASRYRTSESSEQFF
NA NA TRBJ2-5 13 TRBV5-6 TGTGCCAGCAGCTTGGGGAGACAAGAGACCCAGTACTTC CASSLGRQETQYF
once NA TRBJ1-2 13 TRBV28 TGTGCCAGCAGTCCTCAAGCCCTTTATGGCTACACCTTC CASSPQALYGYTF
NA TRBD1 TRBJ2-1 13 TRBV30 TGTGCCTGGCTTCCGACAGGGGGATGGGAGCAGTTCTTC CAWLPTGGWEQFF
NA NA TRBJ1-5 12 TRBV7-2 TGTGCCAGCAGCTTAAACAGGCAGCCCCAGCATTTT CASSLNRQPQHF
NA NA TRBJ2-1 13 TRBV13 TGTGCCAGCAGCTTATACCCCGCGCCTGAGCAGTTCTTC CASSLYPAPEQFF
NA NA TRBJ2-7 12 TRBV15 TGTGCCACCAGCAGGGAGAATTCCGAGCAGTACTTC CATSRENSEQYF
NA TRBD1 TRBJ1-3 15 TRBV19 TGTGCCAGTAGTTTTTCCGGGACAGGAGGAAACACCATATATTTT CASSFSGTGGNTIYF
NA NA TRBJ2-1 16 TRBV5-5 TGTGCCAGCAGCTTCATAACAGTCCAGGTGTACAATGAGCAGTTCTTC CASSFITVQVYNEQFF
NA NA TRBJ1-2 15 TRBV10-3 TGTGCCATCAGTGAGTCTTCGGGGGGAAACTATGGCTACACCTTC CAISESSGGNYGYTF